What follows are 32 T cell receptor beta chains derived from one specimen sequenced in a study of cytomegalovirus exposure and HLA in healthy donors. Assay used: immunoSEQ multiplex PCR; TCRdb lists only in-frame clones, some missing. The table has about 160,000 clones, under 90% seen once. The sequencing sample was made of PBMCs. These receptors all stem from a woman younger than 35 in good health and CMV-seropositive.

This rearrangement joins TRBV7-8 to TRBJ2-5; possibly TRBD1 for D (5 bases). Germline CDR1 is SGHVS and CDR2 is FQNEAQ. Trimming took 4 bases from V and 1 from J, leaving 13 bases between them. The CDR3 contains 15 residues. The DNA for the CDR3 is TGTGCCAGCAGCTACCAACGACAGACCCAAGAGACCCAGTACTTC. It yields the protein CASSYQRQTQETQYF. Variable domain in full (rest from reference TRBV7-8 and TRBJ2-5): GAGVSQSPRYKVAKRGQDVALRCDPISGHVSLFWYQQALGQGPEFLTYFQNEAQLDKSGLPSDRFFAERPEGSVSTLKIQRTQQEDSAVYLCASSYQRQTQETQYFGPGTRLLVL.

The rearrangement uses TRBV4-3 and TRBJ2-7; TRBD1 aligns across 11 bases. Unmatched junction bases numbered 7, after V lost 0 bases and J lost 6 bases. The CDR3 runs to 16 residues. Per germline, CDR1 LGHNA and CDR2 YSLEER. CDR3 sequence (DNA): TGCGCCAGCAGCCAAGATCGGACAGGGGGCGATTCCGAGCAGTACTTC. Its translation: CASSQDRTGGDSEQYF.

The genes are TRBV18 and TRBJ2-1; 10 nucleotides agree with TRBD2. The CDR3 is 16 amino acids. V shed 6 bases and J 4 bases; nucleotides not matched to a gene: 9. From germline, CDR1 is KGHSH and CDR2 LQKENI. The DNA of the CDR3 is TGTGCCAGCTCCCCAGGTGCTAGCGGGAGTTACAATGAGCAGTTCTTC. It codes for CASSPGASGSYNEQFF.

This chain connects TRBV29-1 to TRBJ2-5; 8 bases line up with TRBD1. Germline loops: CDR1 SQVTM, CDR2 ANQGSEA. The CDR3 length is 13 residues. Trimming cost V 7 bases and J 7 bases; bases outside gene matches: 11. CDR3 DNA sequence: TGCAGCGCCGCGTTGACAGGGGTCGGGACCCAGTACTTC. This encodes CSAALTGVGTQYF.

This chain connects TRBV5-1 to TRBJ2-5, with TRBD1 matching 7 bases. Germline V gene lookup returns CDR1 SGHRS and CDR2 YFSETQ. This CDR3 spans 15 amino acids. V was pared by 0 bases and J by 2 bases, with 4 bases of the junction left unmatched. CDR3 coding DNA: TGCGCCAGCAGCTTGGCAACGACAGGGCAAGAGACCCAGTACTTC. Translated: CASSLATTGQETQYF.

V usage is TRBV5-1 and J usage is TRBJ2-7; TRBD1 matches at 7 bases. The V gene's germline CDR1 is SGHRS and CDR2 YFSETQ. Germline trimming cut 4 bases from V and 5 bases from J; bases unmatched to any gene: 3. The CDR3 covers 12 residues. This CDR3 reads CASSRQGNEQYF. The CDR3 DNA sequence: TGCGCCAGCAGCCGACAGGGAAACGAGCAGTACTTC.

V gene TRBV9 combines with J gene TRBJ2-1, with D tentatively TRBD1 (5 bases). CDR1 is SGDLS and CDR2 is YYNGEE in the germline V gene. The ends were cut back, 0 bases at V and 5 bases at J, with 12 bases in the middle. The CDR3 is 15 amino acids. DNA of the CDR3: TGTGCCAGCAGCGTAGGCCCCAGGGCGGACAATGAGCAGTTCTTC. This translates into CASSVGPRADNEQFF.

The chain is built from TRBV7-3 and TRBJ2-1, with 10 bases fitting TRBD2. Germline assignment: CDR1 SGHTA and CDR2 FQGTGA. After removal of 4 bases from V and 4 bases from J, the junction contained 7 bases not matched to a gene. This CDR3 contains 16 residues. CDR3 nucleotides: TGTGCCAGCAGCTCGACCGGGACTAGCGATTACAATGAGCAGTTCTTC. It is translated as CASSSTGTSDYNEQFF.

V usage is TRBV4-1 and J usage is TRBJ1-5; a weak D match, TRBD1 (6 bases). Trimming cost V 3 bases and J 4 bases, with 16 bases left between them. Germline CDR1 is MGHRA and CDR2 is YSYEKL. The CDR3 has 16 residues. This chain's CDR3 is CASSHTGFWGNQPQHF. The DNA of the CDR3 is TGCGCCAGCAGCCACACAGGGTTTTGGGGGAATCAGCCCCAGCATTTT.

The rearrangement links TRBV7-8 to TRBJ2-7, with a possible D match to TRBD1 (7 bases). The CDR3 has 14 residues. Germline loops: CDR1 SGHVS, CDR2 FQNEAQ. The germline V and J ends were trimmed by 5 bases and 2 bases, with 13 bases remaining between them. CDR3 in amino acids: CASSPRDSAYEQYF. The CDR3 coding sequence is TGTGCCAGCAGCCCGCGGGACAGCGCCTACGAGCAGTACTTC.

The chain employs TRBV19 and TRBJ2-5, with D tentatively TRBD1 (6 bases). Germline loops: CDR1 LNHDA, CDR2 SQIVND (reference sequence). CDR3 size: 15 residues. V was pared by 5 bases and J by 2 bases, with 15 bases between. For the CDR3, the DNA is TGTGCCAGTAGTCCGGGGACACGGGGACAAGAGACCCAGTACTTC. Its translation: CASSPGTRGQETQYF.

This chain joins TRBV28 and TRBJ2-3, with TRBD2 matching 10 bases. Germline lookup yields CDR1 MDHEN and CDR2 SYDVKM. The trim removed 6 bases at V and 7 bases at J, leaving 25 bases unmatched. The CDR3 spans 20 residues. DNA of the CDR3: TGTGCCAGCAGCGTTCCGCGGAGCAGGGCCGATCTAGCGGGAGCGTATACGCAGTATTTT. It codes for CASSVPRSRADLAGAYTQYF.

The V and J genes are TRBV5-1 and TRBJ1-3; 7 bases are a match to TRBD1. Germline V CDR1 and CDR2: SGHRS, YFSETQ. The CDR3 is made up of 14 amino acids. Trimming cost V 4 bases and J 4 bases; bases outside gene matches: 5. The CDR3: CASSPGTEGNTIYF. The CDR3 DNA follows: TGCGCCAGCAGCCCCGGGACAGAAGGAAACACCATATATTTT.

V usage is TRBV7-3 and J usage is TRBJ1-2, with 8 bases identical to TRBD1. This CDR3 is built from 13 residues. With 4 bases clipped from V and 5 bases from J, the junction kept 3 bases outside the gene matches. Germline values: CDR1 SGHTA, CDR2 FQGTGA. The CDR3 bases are TGTGCCAGCAGCTACGACAGGGGTTATGGCTACACCTTC. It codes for CASSYDRGYGYTF.

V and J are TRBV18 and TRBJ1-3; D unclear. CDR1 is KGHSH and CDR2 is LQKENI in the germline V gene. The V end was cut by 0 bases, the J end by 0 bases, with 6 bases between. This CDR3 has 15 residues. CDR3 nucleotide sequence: TGTGCCAGCTCACCACCGGGCCTCTCTGGAAACACCATATATTTT. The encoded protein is CASSPPGLSGNTIYF.

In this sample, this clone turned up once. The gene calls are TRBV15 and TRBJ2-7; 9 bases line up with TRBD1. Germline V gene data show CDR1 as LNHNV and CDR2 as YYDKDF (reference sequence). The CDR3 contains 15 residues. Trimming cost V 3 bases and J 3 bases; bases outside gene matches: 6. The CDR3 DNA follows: TGTGCCACCAGCAGCGGACAGGGGTTAAACTACGAGCAGTACTTC. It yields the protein CATSSGQGLNYEQYF.

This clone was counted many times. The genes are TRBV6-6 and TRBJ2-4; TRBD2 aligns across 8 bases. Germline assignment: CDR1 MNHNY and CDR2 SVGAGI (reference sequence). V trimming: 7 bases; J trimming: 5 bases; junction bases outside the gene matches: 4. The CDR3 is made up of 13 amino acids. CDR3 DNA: TGTGCCAGCAACGGGAGGGTTCAAAACATTCAGTACTTC. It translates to CASNGRVQNIQYF.

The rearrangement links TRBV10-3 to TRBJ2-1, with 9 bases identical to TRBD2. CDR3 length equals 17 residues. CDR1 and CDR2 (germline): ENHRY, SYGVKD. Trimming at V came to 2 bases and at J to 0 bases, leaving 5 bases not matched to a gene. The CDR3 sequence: CAISEATSGYSYNEQFF. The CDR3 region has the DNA TGTGCCATCAGTGAGGCGACTAGCGGATACTCCTACAATGAGCAGTTCTTC.

In DNA, the CDR3 is TGTGCCAGCAGCGTAGTCAGCGGGAGCTCCTACAATGAGCAGTTCTTC. Protein sequence: CASSVVSGSSYNEQFF. This rearrangement joins TRBV9 to TRBJ2-1; TRBD2 matches 8 bases. Looked up from germline, CDR1 is SGDLS and CDR2 is YYNGEE. CDR3 size: 16 residues. The trim removed 0 bases at V and 0 bases at J, leaving 2 bases unmatched.

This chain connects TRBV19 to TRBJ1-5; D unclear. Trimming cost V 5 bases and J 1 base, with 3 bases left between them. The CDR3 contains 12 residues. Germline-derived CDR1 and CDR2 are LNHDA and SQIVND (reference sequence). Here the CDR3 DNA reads TGTGCCAGTAGTCGGAGCAATCAGCCCCAGCATTTT. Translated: CASSRSNQPQHF.

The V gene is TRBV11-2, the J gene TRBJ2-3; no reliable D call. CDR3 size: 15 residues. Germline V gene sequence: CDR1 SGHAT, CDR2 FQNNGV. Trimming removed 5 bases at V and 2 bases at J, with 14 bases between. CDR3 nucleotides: TGTGCCAGCAGCGAGAGAGTGGCGGTCACAGATACGCAGTATTTT. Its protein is CASSERVAVTDTQYF.

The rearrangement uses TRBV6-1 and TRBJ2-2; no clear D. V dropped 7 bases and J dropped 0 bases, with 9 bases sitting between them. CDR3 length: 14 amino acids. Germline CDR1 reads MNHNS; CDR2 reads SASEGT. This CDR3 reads CASKVLSNTGELFF. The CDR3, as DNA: TGTGCCAGCAAAGTACTATCGAACACCGGGGAGCTGTTTTTT.

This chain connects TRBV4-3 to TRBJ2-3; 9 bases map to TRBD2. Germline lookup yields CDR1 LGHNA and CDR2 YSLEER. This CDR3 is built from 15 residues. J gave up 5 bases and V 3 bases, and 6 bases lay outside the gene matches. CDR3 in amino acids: CASSQVAGVKDTQYF. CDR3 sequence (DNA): TGCGCCAGCAGCCAGGTAGCGGGAGTCAAAGATACGCAGTATTTT.

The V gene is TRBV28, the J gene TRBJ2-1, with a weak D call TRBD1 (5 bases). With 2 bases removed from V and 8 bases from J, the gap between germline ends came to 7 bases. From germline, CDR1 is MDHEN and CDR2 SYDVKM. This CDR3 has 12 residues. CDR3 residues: CASSLQGDEQFF. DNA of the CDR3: TGTGCCAGCAGTTTACAGGGCGATGAGCAGTTCTTC.

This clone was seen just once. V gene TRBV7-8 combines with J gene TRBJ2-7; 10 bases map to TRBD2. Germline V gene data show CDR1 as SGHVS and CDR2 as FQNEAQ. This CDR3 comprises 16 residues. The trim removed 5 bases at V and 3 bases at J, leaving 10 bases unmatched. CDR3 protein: CASSRQLAGPLYEQYF. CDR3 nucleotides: TGTGCCAGCAGCCGGCAACTAGCGGGACCCCTCTACGAGCAGTACTTC.

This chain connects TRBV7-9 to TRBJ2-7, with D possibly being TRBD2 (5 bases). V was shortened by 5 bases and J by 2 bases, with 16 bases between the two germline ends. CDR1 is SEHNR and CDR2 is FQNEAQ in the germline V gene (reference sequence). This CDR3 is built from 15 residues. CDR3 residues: CASSKGPSNPYEQYF. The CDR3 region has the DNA TGTGCCAGCAGCAAAGGGCCTAGCAATCCCTACGAGCAGTACTTC.

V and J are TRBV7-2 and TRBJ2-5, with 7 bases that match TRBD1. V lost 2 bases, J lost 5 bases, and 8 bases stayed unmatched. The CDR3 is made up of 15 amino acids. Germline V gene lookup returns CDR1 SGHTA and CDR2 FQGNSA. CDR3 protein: CASSLYRGFGETQYF. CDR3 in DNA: TGTGCCAGCAGCTTATACAGGGGTTTTGGTGAGACCCAGTACTTC. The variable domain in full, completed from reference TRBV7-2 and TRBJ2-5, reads GAGVSQSPSNKVTEKGKDVELRCDPISGHTALYWYRQSLGQGLEFLIYFQGNSAPDKSGLPSDRFSAERTGGSVSTLTIQRTQQEDSAVYLCASSLYRGFGETQYFGPGTRLLVL.

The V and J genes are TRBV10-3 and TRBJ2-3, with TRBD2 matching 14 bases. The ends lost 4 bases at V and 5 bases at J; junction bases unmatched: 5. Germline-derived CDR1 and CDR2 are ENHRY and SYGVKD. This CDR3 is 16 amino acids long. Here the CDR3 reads CAISAGTSGSGDTQYF. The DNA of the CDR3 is TGTGCCATCAGTGCCGGGACTAGCGGGAGTGGAGATACGCAGTATTTT.

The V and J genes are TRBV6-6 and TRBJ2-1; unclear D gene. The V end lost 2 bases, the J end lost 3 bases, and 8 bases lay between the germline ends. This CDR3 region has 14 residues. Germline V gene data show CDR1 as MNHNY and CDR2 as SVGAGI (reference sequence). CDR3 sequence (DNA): TGTGCCAGCAGTTACCCGGCGGACTACAATGAGCAGTTCTTC. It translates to CASSYPADYNEQFF.

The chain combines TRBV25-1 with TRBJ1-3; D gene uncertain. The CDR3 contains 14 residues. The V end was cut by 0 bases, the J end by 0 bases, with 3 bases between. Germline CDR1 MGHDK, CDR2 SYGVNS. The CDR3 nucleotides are TGTGCCAGCAGTGAATACAGCTCTGGAAACACCATATATTTT. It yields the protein CASSEYSSGNTIYF.

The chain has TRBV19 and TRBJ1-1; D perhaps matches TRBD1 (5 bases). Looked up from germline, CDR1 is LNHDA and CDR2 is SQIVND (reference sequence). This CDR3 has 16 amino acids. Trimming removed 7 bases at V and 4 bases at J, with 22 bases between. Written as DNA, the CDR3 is TGTGCCAGTACCCAGGGATCTATAGCGGGGCTCACTGAAGCTTTCTTT. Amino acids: CASTQGSIAGLTEAFF.

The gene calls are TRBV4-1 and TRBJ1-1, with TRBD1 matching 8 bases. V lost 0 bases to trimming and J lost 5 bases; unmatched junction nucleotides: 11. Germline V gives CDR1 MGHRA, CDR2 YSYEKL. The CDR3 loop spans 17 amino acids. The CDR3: CASSQDLADRARTEAFF. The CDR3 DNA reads TGCGCCAGCAGCCAAGATCTAGCGGACAGGGCTAGGACTGAAGCTTTCTTT.